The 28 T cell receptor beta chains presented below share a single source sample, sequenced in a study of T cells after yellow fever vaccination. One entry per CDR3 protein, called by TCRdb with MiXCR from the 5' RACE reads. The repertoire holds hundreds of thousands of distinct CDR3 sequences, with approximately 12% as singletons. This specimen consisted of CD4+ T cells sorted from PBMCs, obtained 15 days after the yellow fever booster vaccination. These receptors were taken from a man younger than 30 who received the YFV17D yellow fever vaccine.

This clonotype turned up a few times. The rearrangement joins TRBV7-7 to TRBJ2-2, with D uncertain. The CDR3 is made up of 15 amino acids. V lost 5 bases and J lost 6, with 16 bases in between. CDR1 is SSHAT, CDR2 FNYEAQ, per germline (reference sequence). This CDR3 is CASSPRSSSAGELFF. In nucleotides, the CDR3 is TGTGCCAGCAGCCCCCGGTCCTCCTCGGCCGGGGAGCTGTTTTTT.

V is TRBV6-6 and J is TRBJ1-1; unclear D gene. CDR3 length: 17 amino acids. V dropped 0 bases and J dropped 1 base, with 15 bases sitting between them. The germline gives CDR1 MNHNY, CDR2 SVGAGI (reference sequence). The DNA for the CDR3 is TGTGCCAGCAGTTACTCGACGGGAGGGATTAGGAACACTGAAGCTTTCTTT. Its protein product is CASSYSTGGIRNTEAFF.

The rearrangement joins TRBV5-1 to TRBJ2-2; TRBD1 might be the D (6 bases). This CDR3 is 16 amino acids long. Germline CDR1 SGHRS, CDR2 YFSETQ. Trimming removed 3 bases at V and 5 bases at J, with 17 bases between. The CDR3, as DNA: TGCGCCAGCAGCTCCAGCAGGACAGCCTTAACCGGGGAGCTGTTTTTT. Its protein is CASSSSRTALTGELFF.

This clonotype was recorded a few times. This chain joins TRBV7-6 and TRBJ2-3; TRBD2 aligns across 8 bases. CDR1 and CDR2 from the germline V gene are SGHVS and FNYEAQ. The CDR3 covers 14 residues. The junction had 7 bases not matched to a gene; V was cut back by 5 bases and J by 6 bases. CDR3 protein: CASSVRGVTDTQYF. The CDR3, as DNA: TGTGCCAGCAGCGTGCGGGGGGTGACGGATACGCAGTATTTT.

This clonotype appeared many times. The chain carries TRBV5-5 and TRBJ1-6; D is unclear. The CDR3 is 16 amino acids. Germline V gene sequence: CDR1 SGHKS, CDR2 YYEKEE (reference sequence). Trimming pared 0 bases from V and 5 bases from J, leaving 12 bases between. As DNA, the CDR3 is TGTGCCAGCAGCTTGGATCACAGCCTGGATAATTCACCCCTCCACTTT. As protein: CASSLDHSLDNSPLHF. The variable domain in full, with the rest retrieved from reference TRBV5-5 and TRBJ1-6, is DAGVTQSPTHLIKTRGQQVTLRCSPISGHKSVSWYQQVLGQGPQFIFQYYEKEERGRGNFPDRFSARQFPNYSSELNVNALLLGDSALYLCASSLDHSLDNSPLHFGNGTRLTVT.

CDR3 region: CASSSSWNTGKTQYF. CDR3 nucleotides: TGTGCCAGCAGTTCGAGTTGGAATACTGGAAAGACCCAGTACTTC. This rearrangement joins TRBV27 to TRBJ2-5; no clear D. Trimming pared 4 bases from V and 6 bases from J, leaving 18 bases between. CDR3 length: 15 amino acids. CDR1 is MNHEY and CDR2 is SMNVEV in the germline V gene (reference sequence).

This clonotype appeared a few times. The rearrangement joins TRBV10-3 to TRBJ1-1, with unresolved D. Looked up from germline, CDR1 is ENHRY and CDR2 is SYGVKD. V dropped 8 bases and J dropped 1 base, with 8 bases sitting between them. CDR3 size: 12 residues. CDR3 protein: CAIGRGNTEAFF. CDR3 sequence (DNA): TGTGCCATCGGCCGAGGGAACACTGAAGCTTTCTTT.

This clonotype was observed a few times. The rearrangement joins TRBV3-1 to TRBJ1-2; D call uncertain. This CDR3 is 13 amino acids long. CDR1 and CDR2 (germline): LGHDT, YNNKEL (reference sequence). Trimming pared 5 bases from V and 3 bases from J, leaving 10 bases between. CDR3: CASSLNPDYGYTF. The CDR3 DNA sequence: TGTGCCAGCAGCTTAAACCCTGACTATGGCTACACCTTC.

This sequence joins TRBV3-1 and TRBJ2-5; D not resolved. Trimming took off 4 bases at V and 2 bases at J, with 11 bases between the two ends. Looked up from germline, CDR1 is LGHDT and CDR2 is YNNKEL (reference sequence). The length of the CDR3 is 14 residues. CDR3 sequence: CASSPRPIQETQYF. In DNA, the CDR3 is TGTGCCAGCAGCCCACGGCCAATTCAAGAGACCCAGTACTTC.

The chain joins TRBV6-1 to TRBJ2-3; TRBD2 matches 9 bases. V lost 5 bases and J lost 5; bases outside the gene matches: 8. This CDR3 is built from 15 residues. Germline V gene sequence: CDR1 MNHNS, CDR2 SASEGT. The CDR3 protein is CASSLLAGRGDTQYF. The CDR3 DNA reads TGTGCCAGCAGTCTTCTAGCGGGGCGAGGAGATACGCAGTATTTT.

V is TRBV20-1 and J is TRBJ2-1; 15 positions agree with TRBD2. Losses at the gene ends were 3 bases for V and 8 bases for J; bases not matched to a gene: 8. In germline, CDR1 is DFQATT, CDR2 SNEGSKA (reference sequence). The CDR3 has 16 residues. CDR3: CSARPRTSGGADEQFF. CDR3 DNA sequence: TGCAGTGCTAGGCCCAGGACTAGCGGGGGGGCCGATGAGCAGTTCTTC.

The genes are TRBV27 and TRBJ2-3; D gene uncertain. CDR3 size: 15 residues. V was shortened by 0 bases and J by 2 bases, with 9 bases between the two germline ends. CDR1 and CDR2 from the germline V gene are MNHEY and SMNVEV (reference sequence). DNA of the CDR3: TGTGCCAGCAGTTTATCCGTCGGAGTCACAGATACGCAGTATTTT. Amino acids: CASSLSVGVTDTQYF.

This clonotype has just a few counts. The CDR3: CASNPPYNSPLHF. DNA of the CDR3: TGTGCCAGCAATCCGCCATATAATTCACCCCTCCACTTT. This sequence joins TRBV6-6 and TRBJ1-6; D ambiguous. The CDR3 extends over 13 amino acids. V shed 7 bases and J shed 4 bases, with 8 bases lying between them. Germline V gene data show CDR1 as MNHNY and CDR2 as SVGAGI (reference sequence).

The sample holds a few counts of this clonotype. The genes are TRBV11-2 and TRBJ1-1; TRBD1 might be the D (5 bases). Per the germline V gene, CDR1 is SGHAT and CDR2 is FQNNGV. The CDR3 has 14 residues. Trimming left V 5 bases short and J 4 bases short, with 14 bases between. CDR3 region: CASSRNQGFTEAFF. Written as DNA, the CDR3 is TGTGCCAGCAGCCGGAACCAGGGATTCACTGAAGCTTTCTTT.

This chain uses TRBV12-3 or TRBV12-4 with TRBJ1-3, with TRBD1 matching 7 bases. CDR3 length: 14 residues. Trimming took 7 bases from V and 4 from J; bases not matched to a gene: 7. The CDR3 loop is CASTRTGVGNTIYF. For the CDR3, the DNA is TGTGCCAGCACCCGCACAGGGGTCGGAAACACCATATATTTT.

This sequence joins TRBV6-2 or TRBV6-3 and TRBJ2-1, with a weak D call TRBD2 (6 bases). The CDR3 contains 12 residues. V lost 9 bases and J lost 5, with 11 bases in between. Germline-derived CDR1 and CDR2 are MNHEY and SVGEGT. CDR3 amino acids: CASSPGDNEQFF. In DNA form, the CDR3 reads TGTGCCAGTTCACCGGGAGACAATGAGCAGTTCTTC.

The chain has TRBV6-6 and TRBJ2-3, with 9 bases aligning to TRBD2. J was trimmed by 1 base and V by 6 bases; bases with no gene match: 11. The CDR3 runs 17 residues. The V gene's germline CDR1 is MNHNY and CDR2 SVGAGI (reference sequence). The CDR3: CASSLRRVAGGTDTQYF. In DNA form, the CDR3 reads TGTGCCAGCAGCCTACGGCGGGTAGCGGGGGGCACAGATACGCAGTATTTT.

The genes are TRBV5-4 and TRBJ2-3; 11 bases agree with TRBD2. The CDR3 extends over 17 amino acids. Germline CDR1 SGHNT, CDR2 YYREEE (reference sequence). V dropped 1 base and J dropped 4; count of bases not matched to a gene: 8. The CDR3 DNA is TGTGCCAGCAGCTTGCAGAGGACTAGCGGGCGGGCAGATACGCAGTATTTT. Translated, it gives CASSLQRTSGRADTQYF.

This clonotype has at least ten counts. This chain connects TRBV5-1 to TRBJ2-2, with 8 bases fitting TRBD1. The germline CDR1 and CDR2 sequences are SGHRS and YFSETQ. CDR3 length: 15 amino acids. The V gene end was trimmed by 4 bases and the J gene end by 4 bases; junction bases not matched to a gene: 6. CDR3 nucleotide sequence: TGCGCCAGCAGCACAGACAGGGGACCCACCGGGGAGCTGTTTTTT. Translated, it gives CASSTDRGPTGELFF.

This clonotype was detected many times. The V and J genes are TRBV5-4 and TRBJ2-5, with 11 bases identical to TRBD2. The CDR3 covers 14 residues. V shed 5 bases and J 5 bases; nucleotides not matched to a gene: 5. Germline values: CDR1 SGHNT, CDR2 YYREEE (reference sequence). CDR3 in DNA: TGTGCCAGCAGTTTAGCGGGGGGGTTTGAGACCCAGTACTTC. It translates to CASSLAGGFETQYF.

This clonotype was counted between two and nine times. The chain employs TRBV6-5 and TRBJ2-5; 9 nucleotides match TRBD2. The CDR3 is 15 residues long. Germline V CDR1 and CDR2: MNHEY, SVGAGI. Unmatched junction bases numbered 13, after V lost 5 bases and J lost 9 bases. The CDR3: CASSVSGGANRAQYF. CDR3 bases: TGTGCCAGCAGTGTTAGCGGGGGTGCCAATCGGGCCCAGTACTTC.

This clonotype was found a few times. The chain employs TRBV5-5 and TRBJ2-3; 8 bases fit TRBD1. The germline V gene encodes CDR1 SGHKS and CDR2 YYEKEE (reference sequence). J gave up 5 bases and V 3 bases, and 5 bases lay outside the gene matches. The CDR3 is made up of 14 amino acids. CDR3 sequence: CASSSQGAGDTQYF. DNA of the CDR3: TGTGCCAGCAGCTCGCAGGGGGCCGGAGATACGCAGTATTTT.

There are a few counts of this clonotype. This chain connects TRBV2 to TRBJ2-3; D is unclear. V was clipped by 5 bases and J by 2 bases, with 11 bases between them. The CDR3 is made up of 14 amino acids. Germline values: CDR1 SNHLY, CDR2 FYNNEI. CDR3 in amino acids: CASSRILDTDTQYF. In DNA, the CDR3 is TGTGCCAGCAGTCGCATCTTGGACACAGATACGCAGTATTTT. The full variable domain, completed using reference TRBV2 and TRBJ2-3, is EPEVTQTPSHQVTQMGQEVILRCVPISNHLYFYWYRQILGQKVEFLVSFYNNEISEKSEIFDDQFSVERPDGSNFTLKIRSTKLEDSAMYFCASSRILDTDTQYFGPGTRLTVL.

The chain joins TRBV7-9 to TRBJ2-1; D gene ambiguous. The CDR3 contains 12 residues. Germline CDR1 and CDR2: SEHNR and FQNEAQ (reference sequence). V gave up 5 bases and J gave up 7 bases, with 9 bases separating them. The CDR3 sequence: CASSAISNEQFF. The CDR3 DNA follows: TGTGCCAGCAGCGCAATATCGAATGAGCAGTTCTTC.

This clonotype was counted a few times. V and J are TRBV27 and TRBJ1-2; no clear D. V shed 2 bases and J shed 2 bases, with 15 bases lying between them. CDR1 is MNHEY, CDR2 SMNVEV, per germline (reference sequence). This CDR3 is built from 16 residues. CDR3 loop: CASSLGWQSGNYGYTF. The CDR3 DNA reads TGTGCCAGCAGTTTAGGTTGGCAGTCTGGGAACTATGGCTACACCTTC.

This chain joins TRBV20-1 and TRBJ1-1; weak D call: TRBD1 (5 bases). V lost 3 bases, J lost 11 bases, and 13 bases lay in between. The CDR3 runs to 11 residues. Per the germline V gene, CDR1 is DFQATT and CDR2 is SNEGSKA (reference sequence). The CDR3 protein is CSASPGLNAFF. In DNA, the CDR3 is TGCAGTGCTAGTCCAGGGTTGAACGCTTTCTTT.

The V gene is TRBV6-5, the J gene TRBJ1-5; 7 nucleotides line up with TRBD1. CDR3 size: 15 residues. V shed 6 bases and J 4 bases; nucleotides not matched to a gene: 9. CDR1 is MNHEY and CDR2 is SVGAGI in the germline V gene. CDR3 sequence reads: CASSLSGTANQPQHF. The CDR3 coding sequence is TGTGCCAGCAGCCTTTCCGGGACAGCAAATCAGCCCCAGCATTTT.

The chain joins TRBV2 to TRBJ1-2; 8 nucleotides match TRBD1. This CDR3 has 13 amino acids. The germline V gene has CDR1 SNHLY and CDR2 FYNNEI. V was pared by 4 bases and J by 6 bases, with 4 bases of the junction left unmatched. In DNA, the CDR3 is TGTGCCAGCAGTGCGGACAGGGAGAATGGCTACACCTTC. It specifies CASSADRENGYTF.